A selection of T cell receptor beta chains follows, all from one sample in a study of metastatic and nonmetastatic thyroid tumors. TCRdb reanalyzed the PCR reads with MiXCR. The data hold tens of thousands of clones, with 12% observed a single time. Sequenced: blood. These receptors were taken from a female donor with papillary thyroid cancer or a benign thyroid nodule (not recorded which). Some clones in this sample may be carry-over from other donors' samples. Each CDR3 is given with its conserved first and last residue. Some rows mark clone size as missing; the rest say once, few, many or name a class of expanded clone.

size | J | V | CDR3
many | TRBJ2-7 | TRBV3-1 | CASSWGQGPYEQYF
many | TRBJ2-7 | TRBV7-9 | CASSPEPGGYEQYF
- | TRBJ2-1 | TRBV7-9 | CSISSSITYNEQFF
many | TRBJ2-2 | TRBV6-5 | CASRGTGGAGLMAGELFF
many | TRBJ1-4 | TRBV9 | CASSADGTSNEKLFF
many | TRBJ1-2 | TRBV25-1 | CASSDSRLVNYGYTF
many | TRBJ1-2 | TRBV11-2 | CASSLDLERDGYTF
many | TRBJ1-2 | TRBV6-1 | CASSDRLHGYTF
few | TRBJ2-3 | TRBV20-1 | CSARGTVSTDTQYF
many | TRBJ1-6 | TRBV4-2 | CASSQVHQGGNSPLHF
- | TRBJ2-7 | TRBV4-2 | CAGGDSYEQYF
many | TRBJ2-7 | TRBV5-1 | CASSLGGRLYEQYF
many | TRBJ2-7 | TRBV20-1 | CSATGGWGYEQYF
many | TRBJ1-1 | TRBV6-1 | CASRLGGGVEAFF
many | TRBJ2-7 | TRBV20-1 | CSASQPYEQYF
many | TRBJ2-7 | TRBV18 | CASSPPSVSYEQYF
many | TRBJ1-2 | TRBV3-1 | CASSQGSTLGYTF
- | TRBJ1-2 | TRBV12-5 | CASVSAAGGGGYTF
few | TRBJ2-7 | TRBV28 | CATLRAHEQYF
many | TRBJ1-3 | TRBV19 | CASLERTGVNSGNTIYF
many | TRBJ2-7 | TRBV29-1 | CSIRDRGLAGAYEQYF
- | TRBJ1-2 | TRBV12-3/TRBV12-4 | CASSSAGNYSYTF
- | TRBJ2-7 | TRBV27 | CAISFLAGYEQYF
many | TRBJ1-2 | TRBV29-1 | CSVDAGSGTGGYTF
many | TRBJ2-5 | TRBV3-1 | CASSQGPLAGGGETQYF
many | TRBJ2-5 | TRBV9 | CASSSRPQRGETQYF
many | TRBJ2-3 | TRBV20-1 | CSARVSGRAGDTQYF
many | TRBJ2-3 | TRBV20-1 | CSASQSGRATDTQYF
many | TRBJ2-3 | TRBV4-3 | CASSQGTSGGDTDTQYF
few | TRBJ1-1 | TRBV19 | CASRKDRENTEAFF
many | TRBJ1-2 | TRBV6-2/TRBV6-3 | CASTLTGSFHGYTF
many | TRBJ2-1 | TRBV10-3 | CAISEGTEQFF
many | TRBJ2-3 | TRBV29-1 | CSARTGGQDTQYF
- | TRBJ1-3 | TRBV2 | CASSCDRVSSGNTIYF
many | TRBJ1-6 | TRBV20-1 | CSARDFGASTHNSPLHF
many | TRBJ2-7 | TRBV2 | CASSESRTSGYEQYF
many | TRBJ2-1 | TRBV20-1 | CSVPLAGGPDEQFF
many | TRBJ2-5 | TRBV12-3/TRBV12-4 | CASSNDGLAGGWETQYF
- | TRBJ2-1 | TRBV20-1 | CSAILAGGVFYNEQFF
many | TRBJ2-2 | TRBV30 | CAWSWGQGTGELFF
many | TRBJ1-5 | TRBV28 | CASKPSRTGVGPQHF
many | TRBJ2-3 | TRBV5-1 | CASSLSGRGTDTQYF
many | TRBJ2-3 | TRBV4-3 | CASSRRLAGGGDTQYF
many | TRBJ1-2 | TRBV16 | CASSQTLEGRGYGYTF
few | TRBJ2-7 | TRBV7-2 | CASRLRLGEQYF
many | TRBJ1-1 | TRBV10-3 | CAIRTGEMNTEAFF
many | TRBJ2-1 | TRBV7-2 | CASSLASGSKMGQFF
- | TRBJ2-5 | TRBV5-4 | CASSFGHQAMETQYF
many | TRBJ2-7 | TRBV5-8 | CASSWAGGVRYEQYF
many | TRBJ2-7 | TRBV20-1 | CSAQTSGGPLFSYEQYF
many | TRBJ1-3 | TRBV28 | CVSSSHTVSSGNTIYF
many | TRBJ2-7 | TRBV14 | CASSPLAGPYEQYF
few | TRBJ2-1 | TRBV12-3/TRBV12-4 | CASTQWVSARGSYNEQFF
few | TRBJ2-3 | TRBV5-6 | CASSLNGGSTADTQYF
many | TRBJ2-1 | TRBV27 | CASSFSGSSYNEQFF
many | TRBJ2-2 | TRBV4-3 | CASSQVDSDTGELFF
- | TRBJ2-7 | TRBV4-1 | CASSQEWALNYEQYF
many | TRBJ1-4 | TRBV20-1 | CSARRRGREKLFF
many | TRBJ2-5 | TRBV29-1 | CSVSRAGGGETQYF